These 3 T cell receptor beta chains share one sample of origin, sequenced in a study of human CD8 memory T cell subsets. TCR beta libraries were made by UMI-labeled 5' RACE. TCRdb reprocessed the 5' RACE reads, keeping one entry per CDR3 protein, no DNA. Its listing shows roughly 5,000 distinct CDR3 sequences. Sequences were obtained from CD8+ T cells from PBMCs. These receptors were taken from a human donor in good health.

Frequency places this clonotype as medium-sized (0.01 to 0.1%). The J gene is TRBJ2-2, the V gene TRBV12-3 or TRBV12-4; with no DNA, the TCRdb D assignment of TRBD1 cannot be verified. The CDR3 is 13 residues long. This CDR3 reads CASSRAPSGELFF.

The chain carries TRBV7-8 and TRBJ2-5; TCRdb lists TRBD1, though no DNA is available to test this call. CDR1 is SGHVS and CDR2 is FQNEAQ in the germline V gene. The CDR3 spans 15 residues. The CDR3 region is CASSQSTGFQETQYF.

V is TRBV7-9 and J is TRBJ1-1. Germline CDR1 is SEHNR and CDR2 is FQNEAQ (reference sequence). The CDR3 runs to 14 residues. The CDR3 sequence: CASIGPSVLTEAFF. Complete variable domain (other parts from reference TRBV7-9 and TRBJ1-1): DTGVSQNPRHKITKRGQNVTFRCDPISEHNRLYWYRQTLGQGPEFLTYFQNEAQLEKSRLLSDRFSAERPKGSFSTLEIQRTEQGDSAMYLCASIGPSVLTEAFFGQGTRLTVV.